This T cell receptor (beta chain) was sequenced during a study of T-cell memory formation after mild COVID-19. TCRdb re-called the 5' RACE reads with MiXCR, one entry per CDR3 protein. The data contain about 110,000 distinct CDR3 sequences, approximately 13% of them singletons. The CDR3 is 15 amino acids. Between the trimmed V and J ends, which lost 2 bases and 0 bases, there was a span of 9 bases. CDR1 ENHRY and CDR2 SYGVKD come from the germline V gene. The chain is built from TRBV10-3 and TRBJ2-3; the D gene could be TRBD1 or TRBD2 (5 bases each). The origin of this receptor is an adult woman who had mild COVID-19 (a few samples of this study predate the infection). Cell type and time point are not known. Sequenced sample: PBMCs or a T cell subset sorted from them (not recorded which). The CDR3 loop is CAISEPGRSTDTQYF. The CDR3 DNA reads TGTGCCATCAGTGAGCCGGGACGAAGCACAGATACGCAGTATTTT.